This TCR beta chain was recorded in a study of T cells in localized non-small cell lung cancer. Per the germline V gene, CDR1 is SGHVS and CDR2 is FNYEAQ. Trimming removed 2 bases at V and 4 bases at J, with 14 bases between. The CDR3 is 15 amino acids. Concerning this clone: Its cognate antigen is unknown.

General study results and limits: Adjacent lung held a median 57 of the top 100 tumor clones. Longer overall survival was associated with a higher density of T cells in the blood.

Method: immunoSEQ multiplex PCR; TCRdb's copy keeps in-frame clones and lacks some. In the table there are tens of thousands of clones, 80% to 90% of which are singletons. This TCR derives from a male donor aged 60 or over with stage III squamous cell lung carcinoma. The source material was peripheral blood, sampled before any cancer treatment. The V call is TRBV7-6, the J call TRBJ1-1; maybe TRBD1 (5 bases). Written as DNA, the CDR3 is TGTGCCAGCAGCTTATGGGACGGCGGTCCCACTGAAGCTTTCTTT. The encoded protein is CASSLWDGGPTEAFF.